Included here is one T cell receptor (beta chain) sequence, with context. Study processing details: Amplified reference gene primers provided the basis for estimating nucleated cell counts. Some clones are missing from TCRdb's copy, which holds only in-frame ones; the method was immunoSEQ multiplex PCR. V, J and clone size are those of that table, while D and trimming were read from the DNA. This repertoire shows 250,000 or so clones, approximately 82% found once; its top ten account for about 2%. This sample was taken from a study of blood T cell repertoires in COVID-19. As for the study in general: There were acute and convalescent COVID-19 samples, and they came from the United States, Italy and Spain. The cDNA or gDNA used as material had been derived from T cells, B-cell-depleted T cells, or PBMCs.

Trimming removed 10 bases from V and 1 base from J, with 22 bases in between. Germline loops: CDR1 LNHDA, CDR2 SQIVND (reference sequence). This CDR3 contains 17 residues. The sequence was collected from a man aged 35 to 55 who had recovered from COVID-19. This chain connects TRBV19 to TRBJ2-2; D possibly corresponds to TRBD2 (5 bases). The source material was peripheral blood. The CDR3 spells CATAPGSLSLNTGELFF. DNA of the CDR3: TGTGCCACCGCCCCGGGGTCGTTATCTTTGAACACCGGGGAGCTGTTTTTT.